The TCR beta chain described here comes from a study of T cell responses to AZD1222 COVID-19 vaccine (dated by TCRdb to the early 2020s). As for the study more broadly: AZD1222 recipients with second doses at about 4 weeks or about 12 weeks were pooled, because spike-specific TCR depth and breadth did not differ between schedules. Trial participants were enrolled by age into subgroups of 18-55, 56-69 and 70-plus years, and around 150, 29 and 61 TCR-sequenced participants, respectively, were included in these subgroups. TCR sequencing covered some 250 trial participants: about 210 given two doses of AZD1222 and some 25 given two doses of MenACWY control vaccine.

The CDR3 regions of human TCRbeta chains were analyzed by immunosequencing. In the source study's methods: TCRs in the repertoires were compared against a reference library of SARS-CoV-2-specific TCRs that had been generated with the MIRA antigen-specificity platform. Breadth was defined as the fraction of unique TCRs that were SARS-CoV-2-associated, and depth was defined as the fraction of total T cells that were SARS-CoV-2-associated. Using the MIRA data, each spike-specific TCR was assigned both to the spike region to which the TCR was reactive and to a CD4 or CD8 class. Log10-transformed breadth and depth values were compared by one-way ANOVA with Sidak's multiple comparisons tests. TCRdb stores this immuneACCESS table with in-frame sequences only. Part of the clones is absent; in the studies checked, under half of the shortfall reflects unresolved V genes, and no reason is known for the rest. The V and J calls and clone size were taken over from that table, and D and trimming were inferred from the DNA. The sample yields roughly 120,000 clones; about 90% were counted once. Clones ranked in the top ten supply roughly 7.4% of the sample.

What the research found in general, with its limitations: The 56-69-year group was small, and its depth increase did not reach significance, likely because of low power. Nearly half of unique spike-specific TCRs reportedly recognized epitopes outside regions mutated in the B.1.351 and B.1.1.7 variants. Participants were mostly white British, with more females than males. The authors suggested clonal diversity may have been underestimated. Because no samples from the day 14 peak response were available, repertoires could be characterized only after the peak T cell response. Only 5 to 7 AZD1222 recipients were SARS-CoV-2 seropositive at baseline, limiting conclusions about previously exposed vaccinees. Spike-specific TCR breadth and depth rose significantly after two AZD1222 doses compared with day 0 and with MenACWY recipients. The whole spike protein was spanned by vaccine-associated CD4 TCRs, and dominant responses were seen in regions 160-218 and 743-854.

Trimming removed 5 bases from V and 1 base from J, leaving 17 bases between the germline ends. CDR1 SEHNR and CDR2 FQNEAQ were looked up in the germline V gene (reference sequence). Reading from cysteine to phenylalanine, the CDR3 counts 16 amino acids. Just CDR3 DNA is preserved here, 48 bases in frame from base 1. The sample's time point, from its label and the paper: baseline before first vaccination. The vaccinee samples were drawn from two UK trials, COV001 and COV002, one of which was a single-blind randomized controlled phase 2/3 trial testing AZD1222 (ChAdOx1 nCoV-19) in healthy adults. For TCRbeta chain sequencing, PBMC samples from trial participants were taken at day 0 and at day 28 after the second dose. Concerning this clone itself: The target of this receptor is not known. It has no much larger one-base neighbor in the sample; base qualities were not kept.

This chain joins TRBV7-9 to TRBJ1-1, with TRBD1 perhaps the D gene, on 6 matching bases. The source material was peripheral blood, sampled on day 0 of AZD1222 vaccination. The sequence derives from an adult in good health. Here is the DNA: TGTGCCAGCAGCGTAATATCCGGGACACCGAACACTGAAGCTTTCTTT. This codes for CASSVISGTPNTEAFF.